Listed here are 3 T cell receptor beta chains from one sample, sequenced in a study of blood T cell repertoires in COVID-19. Repertoires were generated with immunoSEQ multiplex PCR, while TCRdb's copy carries only in-frame clones and drops some. The sample lists fewer than 130,000 clones, about four fifths occurring once. Sequences were obtained from peripheral blood. The origin of the receptors is a woman in her fifties or sixties with acute or convalescent COVID-19.

This chain connects TRBV11-3 to TRBJ2-5; D not certain. The CDR3 covers 15 residues. Germline V CDR1 and CDR2: SGHNT, YENEEA. V shed 0 bases and J shed 5 bases, with 13 bases lying between them. The CDR3 coding sequence is TGTGCCAGCAGCTTAGATCCAGGTGGCCAGGAGACCCAGTACTTC. Its protein is CASSLDPGGQETQYF.

This clone was seen a handful of times. V is TRBV19 and J is TRBJ2-7; 8 positions agree with TRBD1. Trimming cost V 6 bases and J 0 bases; bases outside gene matches: 10. Per germline, CDR1 LNHDA and CDR2 SQIVND (reference sequence). The CDR3 is 16 amino acids. The DNA of the CDR3 is TGTGCCAGTAGCAATCGGCAGGGGACAGGCTCCTACGAGCAGTACTTC. Translated: CASSNRQGTGSYEQYF.

The rearrangement uses TRBV10-3 and TRBJ2-6; 7 nucleotides line up with TRBD2. V was pared by 0 bases and J by 2 bases, with 7 bases of the junction left unmatched. The CDR3 is made up of 18 amino acids. CDR1 and CDR2 from the germline V gene are ENHRY and SYGVKD. The CDR3 bases are TGTGCCATCAGTGAGTCGAGGAGAGGGAGGGCTGGGGCCAACGTCCTGACTTTC. It codes for CAISESRRGRAGANVLTF.